This T cell receptor (beta chain) was sequenced in a study of shared T cell receptors in the human thymus. The germline gives CDR1 MGHRA, CDR2 YSYEKL. V gave up 1 base and J gave up 4 bases, with 19 bases separating them. The CDR3 contains 17 residues. Sequenced by immunoSEQ multiplex PCR; TCRdb stores in-frame clones only, minus some. Of 630,000 or so clones in the sample, about 87% were seen once. These data were also filed under a second study, of human thymus T cells. Per that study: It was healthy Finnish infants having corrective surgery for congenital heart defects who were the donors. The thymus was resected at corrective cardiac surgery. Gene usage (both V and J) appeared biased in thymic and blood repertoires. Unrelated people showed highly overlapping thymic repertoires, related research reported.

The clonotype originates from a boy in the first two years of life with a congenital heart defect. The sample comprised thymocytes. The chain employs TRBV4-1 and TRBJ1-2, with a tentative D call TRBD1 (6 bases). The CDR3 is CASSQAYLQGESYGYTF. Written as DNA, the CDR3 is TGCGCCAGCAGCCAAGCGTACCTACAGGGTGAGAGCTATGGCTACACCTTC.